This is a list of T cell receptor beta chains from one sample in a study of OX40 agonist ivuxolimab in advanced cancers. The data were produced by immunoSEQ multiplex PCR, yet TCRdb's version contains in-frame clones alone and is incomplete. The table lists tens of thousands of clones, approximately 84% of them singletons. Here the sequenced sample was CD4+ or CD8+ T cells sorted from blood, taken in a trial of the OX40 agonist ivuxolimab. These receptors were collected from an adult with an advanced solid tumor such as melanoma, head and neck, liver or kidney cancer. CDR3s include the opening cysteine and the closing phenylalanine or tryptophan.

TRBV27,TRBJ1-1,CATHPDRNTEAFF
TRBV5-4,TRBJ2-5,CASSAAIRETQYF
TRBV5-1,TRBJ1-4,CASSFAVNEKLFF
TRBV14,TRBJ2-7,CASSQFDGAGNYEQYF
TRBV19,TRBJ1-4,CASSRRLTNEKLFF
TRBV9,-,CASSVRESAYEQYF
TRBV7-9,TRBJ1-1,CASSLRQGADEAFF
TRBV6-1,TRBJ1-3,CASSEVSLTTLGNTIYF
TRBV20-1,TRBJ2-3,CSAPQGYTQYF
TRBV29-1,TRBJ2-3,CSAAPNTDTQYF
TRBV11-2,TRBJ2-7,CASSLGSSGANEQYF
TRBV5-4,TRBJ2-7,CASSLGTAVPYEQYF
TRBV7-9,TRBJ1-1,CASSFARTEAFF
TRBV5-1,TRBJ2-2,CASSIDGGAFTGELFF
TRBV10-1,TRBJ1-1,CASTPGGQMNTEAFF
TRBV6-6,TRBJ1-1,CASRPFTGSHTEAFF
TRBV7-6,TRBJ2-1,CASSPGPYNEQFF
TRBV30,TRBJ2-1,CALAGSYNEQFF
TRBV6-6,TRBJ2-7,CASLDRGSYEQYF
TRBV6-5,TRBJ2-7,CASSNGPRGAYEQYF
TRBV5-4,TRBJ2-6,CASSNPALSGANVLTF
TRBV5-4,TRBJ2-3,CASSLMGNLADTQYF
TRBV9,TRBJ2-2,CASSVVPNAGELFF
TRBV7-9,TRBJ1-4,CASSLVSGSTNEKLFF
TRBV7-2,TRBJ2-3,CASSLGGQGSTDTQYF
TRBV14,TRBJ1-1,CASSPLAGLTGTEAFF
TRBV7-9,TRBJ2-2,CASSFDRGITGELFF
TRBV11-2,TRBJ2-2,CASRRPGTKNTGELFF
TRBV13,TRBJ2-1,CASSLKAKNEQFF
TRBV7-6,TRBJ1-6,CASSLAVNSPLHF
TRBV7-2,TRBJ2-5,CASSSHQETQYF
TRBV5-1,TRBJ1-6,CASREGQANSPLHF
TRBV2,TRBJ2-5,CASSGAQETQYF
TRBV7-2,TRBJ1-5,CASSLKGGSGNQPQHF
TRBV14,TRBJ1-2,CASSQGTNYGYTF
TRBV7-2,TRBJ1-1,CASSFGNTEAFF
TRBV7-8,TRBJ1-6,CASSWGGYNSPLHF
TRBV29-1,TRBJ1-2,CSVVQGPYGYTF
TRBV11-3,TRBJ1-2,CASSSQGYGYTF
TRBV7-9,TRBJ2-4,CASSSGQSYLAKNIQYF
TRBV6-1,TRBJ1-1,CASSEKLRVRAFF
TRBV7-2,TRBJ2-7,CASSVTASYEQYF
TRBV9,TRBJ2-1,CASSATSSNYNEQFF
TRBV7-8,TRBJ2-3,CASSLVLASGTYTDTQYF